Following are 19 T cell receptor beta chains from one sample sequenced in a study of OX40 agonist ivuxolimab in advanced cancers. Some clones are missing from TCRdb's copy, which holds only in-frame ones; the method was immunoSEQ multiplex PCR. The repertoire holds about 58,000 clones, with 80% to 90% as singletons. Source: CD4+ or CD8+ T cells sorted from blood, taken in a trial of the OX40 agonist ivuxolimab. These TCRs come from an adult with an advanced solid tumor such as melanoma, head and neck, liver or kidney cancer.

J is TRBJ1-4 and V is TRBV11-2; 9 bases fit TRBD1. The CDR3 runs to 16 residues. Germline-derived CDR1 and CDR2 are SGHAT and FQNNGV. V was pared by 3 bases and J by 12 bases, with 14 bases of the junction left unmatched. The CDR3 nucleotides are TGTGCCAGCAGCTTCCCGGGACAGGGCGCCTTGGGGGAACTGTTTTTT. It yields the protein CASSFPGQGALGELFF.

The J gene is TRBJ2-2, the V gene TRBV27; no reliable D call. The length of the CDR3 is 17 residues. V was pared by 2 bases and J by 7 bases, with 20 bases between. In germline, CDR1 is MNHEY, CDR2 SMNVEV (reference sequence). The CDR3 region has the DNA TGTGCCAGCAGTTTAATGGCGGATGGAGTTTTGGGCGGGGAGCTGTTTTTT. Translating it yields CASSLMADGVLGGELFF.

As DNA, the CDR3 is TGTGCCAGCAGCCTGCGGTACAATGAGCAGTTCTTC. It encodes CASSLRYNEQFF. The rearrangement joins TRBV16 to TRBJ2-1; no firm D call. Trimming removed 4 bases at V and 4 bases at J, with 5 bases between. Germline V gene data show CDR1 as KGHSY and CDR2 as FQNENV. The CDR3 has 12 residues.

The CDR3, as DNA: TGTGCCAGCAGCATTTACAGGTTAAATCAGCCCCAGCATTTT. It specifies CASSIYRLNQPQHF. The chain carries TRBV5-8 and TRBJ1-5; maybe TRBD1 (5 bases). V was pared by 4 bases and J by 4 bases, with 12 bases between. Germline CDR1 SGHTS, CDR2 YDEGEE. CDR3 length: 14 amino acids.

The chain couples TRBV7-3 to TRBJ1-1; D is unresolved. This CDR3 has 13 residues. In germline, CDR1 is SGHTA, CDR2 FQGTGA. Trimming stripped 0 bases from V and 2 bases from J, with 4 bases between. This CDR3 is CASSLTGNTEAFF. The CDR3 coding sequence is TGTGCCAGCAGCTTAACGGGAAACACTGAAGCTTTCTTT.

This clone is a singleton in its sample. The chain is built from TRBV6-6 and TRBJ1-5; 8 bases are shared with TRBD1. The CDR3 is 15 amino acids. V trimming: 1 base; J trimming: 1 base; junction bases outside the gene matches: 0. The germline V gene has CDR1 MNHNY and CDR2 SVGAGI (reference sequence). CDR3 loop: CASSYWTGSNQPQHF. Here the CDR3 DNA reads TGTGCCAGCAGTTACTGGACAGGGAGCAATCAGCCCCAGCATTTT.

The chain combines TRBV6-5 with TRBJ2-2; 11 nucleotides line up with TRBD1. Looked up from germline, CDR1 is MNHEY and CDR2 is SVGAGI. The CDR3 consists of 15 residues. The V gene end was trimmed by 3 bases and the J gene end by 6 bases; junction bases not matched to a gene: 3. CDR3 sequence reads: CASSYGTGGAGELFF. The CDR3, as DNA: TGTGCCAGCAGTTATGGGACAGGGGGTGCCGGGGAGCTGTTTTTT.

The CDR3 sequence is CASSIGRQGNTEAFF. CDR3 in DNA: TGTGCCAGTAGTATAGGAAGGCAGGGGAACACTGAAGCTTTCTTT. This chain connects TRBV19 to TRBJ1-1, with D possibly matching TRBD1 (5 bases). The V end was cut by 1 base, the J end by 1 base, with 10 bases between. The CDR3 is made up of 15 amino acids. The germline CDR1 and CDR2 sequences are LNHDA and SQIVND (reference sequence).

V is TRBV7-6 and J is TRBJ2-7, with unresolved D. CDR1 is SGHVS, CDR2 FNYEAQ, per germline. Trimming pared 5 bases from V and 4 bases from J, leaving 9 bases between. The CDR3 sequence is 12 residues long. The CDR3 DNA is TGTGCCAGCAGCCGAGTTGGGTACGAGCAGTACTTC. This translates into CASSRVGYEQYF.

The chain has TRBV9 and TRBJ2-1, with TRBD2 matching over 13 bases. CDR1 and CDR2 from the germline V gene are SGDLS and YYNGEE. The ends lost 3 bases at V and 6 bases at J; junction bases unmatched: 3. CDR3 length: 15 residues. CDR3 DNA: TGTGCCAGCAGCGGGACTAGCGGGAGTACCAATGAGCAGTTCTTC. Protein: CASSGTSGSTNEQFF.

The chain joins TRBV9 to TRBJ2-2; tentative D call: TRBD1 (5 bases). The CDR3 is 12 amino acids. With 4 bases removed from V and 7 bases from J, the gap between germline ends came to 8 bases. Germline-derived CDR1 and CDR2 are SGDLS and YYNGEE. The CDR3 DNA reads TGTGCCAGCAGCACCAGGGACGGGGAGCTGTTTTTT. It yields the protein CASSTRDGELFF. The variable domain in full, with the rest retrieved from reference TRBV9 and TRBJ2-2, is DSGVTQTPKHLITATGQRVTLRCSPRSGDLSVYWYQQSLDQGLQFLIQYYNGEERAKGNILERFSAQQFPDLHSELNLSSLELGDSALYFCASSTRDGELFFGEGSRLTVL.

This clone has a handful of counts. V and J are TRBV6-5 and TRBJ1-1; D gene unclear. The length of the CDR3 is 13 residues. V was pared by 6 bases and J by 1 base, with 9 bases between. The germline V gene encodes CDR1 MNHEY and CDR2 SVGAGI. CDR3 sequence: CASSPRENTEAFF. DNA of the CDR3: TGTGCCAGCAGCCCCAGAGAGAACACTGAAGCTTTCTTT.

V is TRBV9 and J is TRBJ2-2; TRBD1 matches 7 bases. Unmatched junction bases numbered 17, after V lost 3 bases and J lost 6 bases. Germline CDR1 reads SGDLS; CDR2 reads YYNGEE. The CDR3 runs 18 residues. Here the CDR3 DNA reads TGTGCCAGCAGCGGAGGGGGCCTTCTAGAAAGGTTGGCCGGGGAGCTGTTTTTT. It yields the protein CASSGGGLLERLAGELFF. Based on the CDR3 plus reference TRBV9 and TRBJ2-2, the full variable domain is DSGVTQTPKHLITATGQRVTLRCSPRSGDLSVYWYQQSLDQGLQFLIQYYNGEERAKGNILERFSAQQFPDLHSELNLSSLELGDSALYFCASSGGGLLERLAGELFFGEGSRLTVL.

V gene TRBV19 combines with J gene TRBJ2-1; no firm D call. Germline CDR1 LNHDA, CDR2 SQIVND (reference sequence). This CDR3 region has 12 residues. V lost 8 bases and J lost 0, with 5 bases in between. The CDR3 loop is CASQSSYNEQFF. CDR3 DNA: TGTGCCAGTCAGAGCTCCTACAATGAGCAGTTCTTC.

The CDR3 sequence: CSVLWGRGEQYF. In DNA form, the CDR3 reads TGCAGCGTTCTCTGGGGGCGGGGCGAGCAGTACTTC. The rearrangement joins TRBV29-1 to TRBJ2-7; D possibly matches TRBD1 or TRBD2 (6 bases each). This CDR3 spans 12 amino acids. With 5 bases removed from V and 6 bases from J, the gap between germline ends came to 14 bases. Per germline, CDR1 SQVTM and CDR2 ANQGSEA.

The table lists this clone with a few counts. The chain combines TRBV10-2 with TRBJ1-5; possibly TRBD1 for D (5 bases). Looked up from germline, CDR1 is WSHSY and CDR2 is SAAADI. The CDR3 is 14 amino acids. Trimming cost V 6 bases and J 3 bases, with 12 bases left between them. The DNA of the CDR3 is TGCGCCAGCAGAACGGGGGTTAACAATCAGCCCCAGCATTTT. This sequence encodes CASRTGVNNQPQHF.

This clone showed up just once. The chain has TRBV29-1 and TRBJ2-1, with TRBD2 matching 9 bases. CDR3 length: 14 amino acids. Germline CDR1 SQVTM, CDR2 ANQGSEA. V dropped 5 bases and J dropped 5; count of bases not matched to a gene: 7. The CDR3 coding sequence is TGCAGCGTTTCGGCGGGAGGGCAGCACAATGAGCAGTTCTTC. Protein sequence: CSVSAGGQHNEQFF.

This clone has more than one count but fewer than ten. The rearrangement uses TRBV9 and TRBJ1-5; D is unresolved. The CDR3 has 14 amino acids. V shed 4 bases and J shed 0 bases, with 8 bases lying between them. In germline, CDR1 is SGDLS, CDR2 YYNGEE. CDR3 DNA sequence: TGTGCCAGCAGCAAGGCCGCTAGCAATCAGCCCCAGCATTTT. It translates to CASSKAASNQPQHF.

The chain links TRBV7-9 to TRBJ2-3; TRBD2 aligns across 9 bases. CDR1 is SEHNR, CDR2 FQNEAQ, per germline (reference sequence). The CDR3 sequence is 17 residues long. Trimming removed 5 bases from V and 2 bases from J; junction bases left unmatched: 11. The CDR3 sequence is CASSQRGGRADTDTQYF. The CDR3 DNA sequence: TGTGCCAGCAGCCAGCGGGGCGGGAGGGCCGACACAGATACGCAGTATTTT.